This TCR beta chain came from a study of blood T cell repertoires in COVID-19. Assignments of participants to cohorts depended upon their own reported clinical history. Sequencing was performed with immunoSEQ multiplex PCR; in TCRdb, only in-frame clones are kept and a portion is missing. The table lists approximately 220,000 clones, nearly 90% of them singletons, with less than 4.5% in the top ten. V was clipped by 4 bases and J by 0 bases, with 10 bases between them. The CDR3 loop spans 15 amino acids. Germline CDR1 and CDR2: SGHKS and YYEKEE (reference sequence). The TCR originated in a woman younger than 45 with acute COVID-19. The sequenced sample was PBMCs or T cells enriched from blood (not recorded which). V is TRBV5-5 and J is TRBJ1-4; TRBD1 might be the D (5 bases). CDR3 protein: CASSATGATNEKLFF. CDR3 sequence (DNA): TGTGCCAGCAGCGCCACAGGTGCAACTAATGAAAAACTGTTTTTT. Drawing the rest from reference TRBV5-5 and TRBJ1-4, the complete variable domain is DAGVTQSPTHLIKTRGQQVTLRCSPISGHKSVSWYQQVLGQGPQFIFQYYEKEERGRGNFPDRFSARQFPNYSSELNVNALLLGDSALYLCASSATGATNEKLFFGSGTQLSVL.